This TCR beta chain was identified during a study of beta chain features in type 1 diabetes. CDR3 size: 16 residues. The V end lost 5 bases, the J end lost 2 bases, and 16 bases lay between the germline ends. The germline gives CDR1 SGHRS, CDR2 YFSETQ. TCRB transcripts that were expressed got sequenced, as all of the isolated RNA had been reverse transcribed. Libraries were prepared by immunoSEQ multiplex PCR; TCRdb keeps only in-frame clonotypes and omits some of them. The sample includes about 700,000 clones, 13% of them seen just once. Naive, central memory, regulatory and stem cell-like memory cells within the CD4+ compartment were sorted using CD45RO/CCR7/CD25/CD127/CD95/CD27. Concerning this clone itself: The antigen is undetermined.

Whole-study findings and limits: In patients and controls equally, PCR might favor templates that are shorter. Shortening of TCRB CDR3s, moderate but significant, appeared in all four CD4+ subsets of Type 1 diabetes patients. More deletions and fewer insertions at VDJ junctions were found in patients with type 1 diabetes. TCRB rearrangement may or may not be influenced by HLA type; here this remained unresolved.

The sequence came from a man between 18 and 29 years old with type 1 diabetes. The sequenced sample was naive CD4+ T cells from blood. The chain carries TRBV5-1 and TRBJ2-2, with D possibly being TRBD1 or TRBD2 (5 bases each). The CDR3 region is CASRRTLGINTGELFF. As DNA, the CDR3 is TGCGCCAGCAGGAGGACACTCGGGATCAACACCGGGGAGCTGTTTTTT.